Only a few counts were recorded for the clone carrying this TCR beta chain. Its antigen is not known. Peripheral blood samples and lesional scalp punch biopsies were obtained from alopecia areata patients. Both CD4+ and CD8+ T cells were separated by sorting PBMCs. This entry belongs to a study of CD8+ T cells in alopecia areata. Whole-study results and caveats: Scalp repertoires also include resident alphabeta T cells from normal skin. For lesional scalp, especially alopecia totalis/universalis, clonality was higher than in normal scalp.

In each case, RNA was isolated and then reverse transcribed into cDNA as the sequencing template. TCRdb's copy holds only in-frame clones and misses some; the assay was immunoSEQ multiplex PCR. The sample carries about 64,000 clones, about 44% recorded once. CDR1 is MNHEY, CDR2 SMNVEV, per germline (reference sequence). This CDR3 region has 12 residues. V lost 6 bases and J 6 bases, leaving 10 bases between the germline ends. This receptor was taken from a human donor with alopecia areata. The chain is built from TRBV27 and TRBJ2-3, with D unclear. The specimen was NKG2D-low CD8+ T cells sorted from blood. In DNA, the CDR3 is TGTGCCAGCAGACACCCATCGGATACGCAGTATTTT. Translating it yields CASRHPSDTQYF.